This T cell receptor (beta chain) was sequenced for a study of beta chain features in type 1 diabetes. Across the study: Age, gender, cell numbers and subset yield matched between patients and controls. Study-wide results and limits: Reads derived from cDNA could over-represent cells showing high TCR expression. There were fewer insertions and more deletions at the VDJ junctions of type 1 diabetes patients. Type 1 diabetes patients had TCRB CDR3s that were shorter (moderately but significantly so) in all four CD4+ subsets. Patients showed naive, central memory and Treg TCRB repertoires that appeared more similar than those of healthy donors.

Every bit of the isolated RNA underwent reverse transcription, so sequencing read expressed TCRB transcripts. Clones were read by immunoSEQ multiplex PCR, and TCRdb kept only the in-frame ones, dropping some. The table records more than 95,000 clones, under 30% of them present only once. Note on this clone: Its specificity is not known.

Trimming took 6 bases from V and 3 from J; bases not matched to a gene: 10. The CDR3 runs 15 residues. Germline assignment: CDR1 SNHLY and CDR2 FYNNEI. Sample: central memory CD4+ T cells from blood. This clonotype was sampled from a young woman with type 1 diabetes. The chain links TRBV2 to TRBJ2-7; 8 nucleotides agree with TRBD1. CDR3 coding DNA: TGTGCCAGCAGCGTATCGACAGGGGATGGCTACGAGCAGTACTTC. It encodes CASSVSTGDGYEQYF. Full variable domain (remainder filled in from reference TRBV2 and TRBJ2-7): EPEVTQTPSHQVTQMGQEVILRCVPISNHLYFYWYRQILGQKVEFLVSFYNNEISEKSEIFDDQFSVERPDGSNFTLKIRSTKLEDSAMYFCASSVSTGDGYEQYFGPGTRLTVT.